This T cell receptor (beta chain) originates from a study of breast tumors, draining lymph nodes, adjacent tissues. TCRdb re-called the multiplex PCR reads through MiXCR, storing one row per CDR3 protein. The table lists tens of thousands of distinct CDR3 sequences, approximately 19% of them singletons. This clonotype was recorded many times. Axillary draining lymph nodes of breast cancer patients supplied the node samples. After removal of 3 bases from V and 4 bases from J, the junction contained 10 bases not matched to a gene. The CDR3 sequence is 15 residues long. CDR1 and CDR2 (germline): DFQATT, SNEGSKA (reference sequence).

Sample: axillary lymph node tissue. This chain links TRBV20-1 with TRBJ2-5; 8 bases line up with TRBD2. This receptor was taken from a female donor with breast cancer. Some clones in this sample may be carry-over from other donors' samples. The CDR3 nucleotides are TGCAGTGCTAGTCGAGCGGGAGTGAGGGGAGAGACCCAGTACTTC. Encoded protein: CSASRAGVRGETQYF.